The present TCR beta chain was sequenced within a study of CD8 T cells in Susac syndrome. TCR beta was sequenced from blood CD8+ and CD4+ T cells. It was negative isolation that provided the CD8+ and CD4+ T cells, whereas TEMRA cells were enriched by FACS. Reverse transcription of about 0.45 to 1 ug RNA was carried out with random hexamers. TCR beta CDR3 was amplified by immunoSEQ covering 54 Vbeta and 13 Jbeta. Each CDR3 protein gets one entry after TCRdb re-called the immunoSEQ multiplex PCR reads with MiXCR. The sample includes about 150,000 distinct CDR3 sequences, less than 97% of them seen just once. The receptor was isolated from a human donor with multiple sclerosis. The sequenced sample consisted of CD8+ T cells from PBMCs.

Here the CDR3 DNA reads TGTGCCAGCAGCTTGGGACAGGGCGGGAATTCACCCCTCCACTTT. As protein: CASSLGQGGNSPLHF. The chain recombines TRBV5-4 with TRBJ1-6; 7 bases agree with TRBD1. This CDR3 contains 15 residues. CDR1 and CDR2 (germline): SGHNT, YYREEE (reference sequence). Trimming cost V 0 bases and J 7 bases; bases outside gene matches: 4.